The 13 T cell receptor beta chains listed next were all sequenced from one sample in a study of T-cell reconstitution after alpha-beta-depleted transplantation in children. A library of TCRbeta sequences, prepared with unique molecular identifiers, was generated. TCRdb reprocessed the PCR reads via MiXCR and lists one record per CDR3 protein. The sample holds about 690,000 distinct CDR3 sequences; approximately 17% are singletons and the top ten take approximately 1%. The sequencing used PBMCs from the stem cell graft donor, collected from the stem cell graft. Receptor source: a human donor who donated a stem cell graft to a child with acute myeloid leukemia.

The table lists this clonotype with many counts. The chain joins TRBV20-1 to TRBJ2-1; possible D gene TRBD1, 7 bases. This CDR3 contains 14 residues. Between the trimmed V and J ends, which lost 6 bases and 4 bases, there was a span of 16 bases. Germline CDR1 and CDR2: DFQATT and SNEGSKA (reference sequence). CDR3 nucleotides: TGCAGTGCCTTGGCGGGGACAGTTTACAATGAGCAGTTCTTC. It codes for CSALAGTVYNEQFF.

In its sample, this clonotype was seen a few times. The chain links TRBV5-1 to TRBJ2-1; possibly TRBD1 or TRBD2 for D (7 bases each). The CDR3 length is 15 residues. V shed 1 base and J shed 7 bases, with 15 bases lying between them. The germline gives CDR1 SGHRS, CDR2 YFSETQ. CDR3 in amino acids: CASSLSVRGGNEQFF. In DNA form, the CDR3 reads TGCGCCAGCAGCTTGAGTGTCAGGGGGGGGAATGAGCAGTTCTTC.

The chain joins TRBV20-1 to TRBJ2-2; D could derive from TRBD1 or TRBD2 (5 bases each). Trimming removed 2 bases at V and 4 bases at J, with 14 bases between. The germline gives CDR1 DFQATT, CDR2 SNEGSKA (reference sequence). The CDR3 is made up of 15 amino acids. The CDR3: CSARIGASGTGELFF. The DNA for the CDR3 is TGCAGTGCTAGAATCGGGGCCTCGGGCACCGGGGAGCTGTTTTTT.

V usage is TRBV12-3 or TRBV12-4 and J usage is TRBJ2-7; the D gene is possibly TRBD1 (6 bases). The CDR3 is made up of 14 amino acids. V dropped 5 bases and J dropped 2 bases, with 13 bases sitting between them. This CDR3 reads CASSPQGLPYEQYF. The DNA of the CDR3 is TGTGCCAGCAGTCCACAGGGTCTCCCCTACGAGCAGTACTTC.

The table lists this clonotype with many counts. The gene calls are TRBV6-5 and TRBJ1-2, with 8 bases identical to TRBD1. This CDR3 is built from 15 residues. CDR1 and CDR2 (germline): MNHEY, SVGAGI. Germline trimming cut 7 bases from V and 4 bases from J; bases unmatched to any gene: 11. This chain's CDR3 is CASISGGVIRYGYTF. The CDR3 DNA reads TGTGCCAGCATTTCAGGGGGCGTGATTCGCTATGGCTACACCTTC.

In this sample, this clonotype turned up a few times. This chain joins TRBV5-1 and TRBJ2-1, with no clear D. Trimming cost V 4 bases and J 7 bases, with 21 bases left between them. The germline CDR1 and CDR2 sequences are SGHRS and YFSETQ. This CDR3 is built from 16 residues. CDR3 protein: CASSRTYEIPRNEQFF. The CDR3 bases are TGCGCCAGCAGCCGAACCTACGAGATTCCGAGGAATGAGCAGTTCTTC. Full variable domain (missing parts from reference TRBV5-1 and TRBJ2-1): KAGVTQTPRYLIKTRGQQVTLSCSPISGHRSVSWYQQTPGQGLQFLFEYFSETQRNKGNFPGRFSGRQFSNSRSEMNVSTLELGDSALYLCASSRTYEIPRNEQFFGPGTRLTVL.

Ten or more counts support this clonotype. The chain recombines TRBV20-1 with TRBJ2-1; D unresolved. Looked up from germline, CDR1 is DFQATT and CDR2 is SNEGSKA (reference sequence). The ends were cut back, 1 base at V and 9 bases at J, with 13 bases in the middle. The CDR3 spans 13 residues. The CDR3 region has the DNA TGCAGTGCTAGAGGGACCCCCCGACCTGAGCAGTTCTTC. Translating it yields CSARGTPRPEQFF.

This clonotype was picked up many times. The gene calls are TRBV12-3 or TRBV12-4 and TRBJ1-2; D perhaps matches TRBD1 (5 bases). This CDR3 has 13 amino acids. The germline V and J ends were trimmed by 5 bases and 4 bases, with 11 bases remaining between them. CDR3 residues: CASSGGIGYGYTF. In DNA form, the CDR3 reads TGTGCCAGCAGTGGGGGGATTGGCTATGGCTACACCTTC.

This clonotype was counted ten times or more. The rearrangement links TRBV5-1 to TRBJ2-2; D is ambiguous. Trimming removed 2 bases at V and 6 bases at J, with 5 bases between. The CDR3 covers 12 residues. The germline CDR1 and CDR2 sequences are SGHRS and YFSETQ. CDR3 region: CASSFRAGELFF. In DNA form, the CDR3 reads TGCGCCAGCAGCTTTCGCGCCGGGGAGCTGTTTTTT.

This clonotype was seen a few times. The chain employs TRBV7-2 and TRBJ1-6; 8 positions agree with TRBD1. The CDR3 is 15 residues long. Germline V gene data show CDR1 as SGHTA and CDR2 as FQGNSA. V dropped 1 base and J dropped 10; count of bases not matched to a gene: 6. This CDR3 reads CASSLEDRARSPLHF. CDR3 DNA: TGTGCCAGCAGCTTAGAGGACAGGGCTCGCTCACCCCTCCACTTT.

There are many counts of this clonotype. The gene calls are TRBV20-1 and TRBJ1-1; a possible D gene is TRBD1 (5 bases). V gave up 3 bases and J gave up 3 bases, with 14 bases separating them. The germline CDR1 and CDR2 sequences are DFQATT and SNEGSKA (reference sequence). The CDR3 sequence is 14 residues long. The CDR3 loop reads CSASGDRGDTEAFF. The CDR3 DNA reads TGCAGTGCTAGTGGAGACCGAGGGGACACTGAAGCTTTCTTT.

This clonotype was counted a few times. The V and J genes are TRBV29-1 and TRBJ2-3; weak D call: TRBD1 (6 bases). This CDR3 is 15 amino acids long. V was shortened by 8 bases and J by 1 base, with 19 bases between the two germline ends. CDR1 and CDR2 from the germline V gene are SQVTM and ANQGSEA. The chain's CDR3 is CSSSQGLDGTDTQYF. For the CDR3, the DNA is TGCAGCTCTTCGCAGGGGCTTGATGGCACAGATACGCAGTATTTT.

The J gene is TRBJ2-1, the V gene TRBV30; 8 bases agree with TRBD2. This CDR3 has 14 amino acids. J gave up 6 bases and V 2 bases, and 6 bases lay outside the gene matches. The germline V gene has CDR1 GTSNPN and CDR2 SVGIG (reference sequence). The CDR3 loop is CAWSSSGPINEQFF. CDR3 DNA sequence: TGTGCCTGGAGTTCTAGCGGGCCAATCAATGAGCAGTTCTTC. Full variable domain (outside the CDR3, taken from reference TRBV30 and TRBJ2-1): SQTIHQWPATLVQPVGSPLSLECTVEGTSNPNLYWYRQAAGRGLQLLFYSVGIGQISSEVPQNLSASRPQDRQFILSSKKLLLSDSGFYLCAWSSSGPINEQFFGPGTRLTVL.